This TCR beta chain was retrieved from a study of molecular identifiers for immune sequencing clone quantification. The use of previously described methods and listed TCR primers produced the bulk TCR libraries. Via MiXCR, TCRdb re-called the PCR reads, giving one row per CDR3 protein. The sample lists roughly 320,000 distinct CDR3 sequences, roughly a quarter occurring once. This clonotype occurred many times. Its specificity is not known. Study-wide results and limits: Barcode sharing among identical TCR molecules could make large clones appear smaller.

Based on a CD8+CD4-CCR7+CD45RA+ profile, naive CD8 T cells were sorted. This CDR3 region has 12 residues. Germline CDR1 SEHNR, CDR2 FQNEAQ (reference sequence). V was shortened by 7 bases and J by 3 bases, with 9 bases between the two germline ends. J is TRBJ1-1 and V is TRBV7-9; no firm D call. The sample comprised naive CD8+ T cells from blood, with Jurkat cell RNA spiked in. The subset here: FACS-sorted CD8+CD4-CCR7+CD45RA+ naive T cells. This clonotype was obtained from a human donor in good health. Some libraries in this study had Jurkat cell RNA spiked in. The CDR3 region has the DNA TGTGCCAGCACCGGACCAGACACTGAAGCTTTCTTT. Protein product: CASTGPDTEAFF. Complete variable domain (other parts from reference TRBV7-9 and TRBJ1-1): DTGVSQNPRHKITKRGQNVTFRCDPISEHNRLYWYRQTLGQGPEFLTYFQNEAQLEKSRLLSDRFSAERPKGSFSTLEIQRTEQGDSAMYLCASTGPDTEAFFGQGTRLTVV.